This T cell receptor beta chain was captured by sequencing in a study of OX40 agonist ivuxolimab in advanced cancers. CDR1 LGHNA and CDR2 YSLEER come from the germline V gene. This CDR3 has 16 residues. The V and J ends lost 1 base and 0 bases respectively, with 11 bases between them. Repertoires were generated with immunoSEQ multiplex PCR, while TCRdb's copy carries only in-frame clones and drops some. This table has approximately 68,000 clones, over 80% appearing once. The starting material was CD4+ or CD8+ T cells sorted from blood, obtained in a trial of the OX40 agonist ivuxolimab. This clonotype was obtained from an adult with an advanced solid tumor such as melanoma, head and neck, liver or kidney cancer. The chain combines TRBV4-3 with TRBJ2-3; no firm D call. CDR3 nucleotides: TGCGCCAGCAGCCAAGGTAACAGCCTAAGCACAGATACGCAGTATTTT. Its translation is CASSQGNSLSTDTQYF.